A selection of T cell receptor beta chains follows, all from one sample in a study of T cell responses to AZD1222 COVID-19 vaccine. The repertoire was sequenced with immunoSEQ multiplex PCR; TCRdb's copy has only in-frame clones and lacks some. In the table there are roughly 150,000 clones, around 91% of which are singletons. This specimen was peripheral blood, taken on day 0 of AZD1222 vaccination. These TCRs come from an adult in good health. Each CDR3 is given with its conserved first and last residue. D genes are given only for firm matches. Not all rows give a size; the values are once, few, many and, for expanded clones, a class.

j_call	d_call	v_call	clone_size	cdr3_aa	cdr3_nt
TRBJ2-2	NA	TRBV6-5	few	CASSNRVPGELFF	TGTGCCAGCAGTAACAGGGTTCCCGGGGAGCTGTTTTTT
TRBJ1-5	NA	TRBV10-3	NA	CAISEIGREQPQHF	TGTGCCATCAGTGAAATAGGTCGAGAGCAGCCCCAGCATTTT
TRBJ1-5	NA	TRBV19	NA	CASSIQGWSNQPQHF	TGTGCCAGTAGTATTCAGGGTTGGAGCAATCAGCCCCAGCATTTT
TRBJ2-7	NA	TRBV28	NA	CASSSEHPSRHYEQYF	TGTGCCAGCAGTTCCGAACACCCCTCTCGACACTACGAGCAGTACTTC
TRBJ2-3	TRBD2	TRBV7-2	NA	CASSSRDYTDTQYF	TGTGCCAGCAGCTCCCGGGACTACACAGATACGCAGTATTTT
TRBJ1-6	NA	TRBV28	few	CASSRSRQSSSYNSPLHF	TGTGCCAGCAGCCGGAGCCGACAGAGTAGCTCCTATAATTCACCCCTCCACTTT
TRBJ1-2	NA	TRBV7-9	few	CASSGGDRDYGYTF	TGTGCCAGCAGCGGGGGGGACCGCGATTATGGCTACACCTTC
TRBJ2-3	TRBD1	TRBV7-9	NA	CASSAVPGQGSGTDTQYF	TGTGCCAGCAGCGCGGTCCCGGGACAGGGTTCCGGCACAGATACGCAGTATTTT
TRBJ2-7	NA	TRBV7-9	NA	CASSSLPSYEQYF	TGTGCCAGCAGCTCCCTACCCTCTTACGAGCAGTACTTC
TRBJ2-1	NA	TRBV27	NA	CASSSPPRLARQFF	TGTGCCAGCAGTTCCCCGCCGAGACTGGCTCGGCAGTTCTTC
TRBJ1-5	NA	TRBV5-5	NA	CASSPAGGFSNQPQHF	TGTGCCAGCAGCCCCGCCGGGGGCTTTAGCAATCAGCCCCAGCATTTT
TRBJ2-5	TRBD2	TRBV7-9	NA	CASSFPSGRETQYF	TGTGCCAGCAGCTTCCCTAGCGGGAGAGAGACCCAGTACTTC
TRBJ2-1	TRBD2	TRBV5-1	NA	CASSLGLLAGDSYNEQFF	TGCGCCAGCAGCTTGGGACTTTTAGCGGGAGACTCCTACAATGAGCAGTTCTTC
TRBJ2-7	NA	TRBV14	few	CASSQDFSYEQYF	TGTGCCAGCAGCCAAGATTTCTCCTACGAGCAGTACTTC
TRBJ2-4	TRBD1	TRBV10-3	NA	CATGTGFAQGAKNIQYF	TGTGCCACCGGGACAGGGTTTGCGCAAGGGGCCAAAAACATTCAGTACTTC
TRBJ1-4	NA	TRBV4-3	once	CASSQGGGPNEKLFF	TGCGCCAGCAGCCAAGGCGGGGGCCCTAATGAAAAACTGTTTTTT
TRBJ2-7	NA	TRBV27	NA	CASSFLNHPTENEQYF	TGTGCCAGCAGTTTTTTAAACCACCCCACCGAAAACGAGCAGTACTTC
TRBJ2-1	NA	TRBV27	NA	CASSLGSSYNEQFF	TGTGCCAGCAGTTTGGGCAGCTCCTACAATGAGCAGTTCTTC
TRBJ1-2	NA	TRBV3-1/TRBV3-2	NA	CASSQPQQGCYGYTF	TGTGCCAGCAGCCAACCCCAGCAGGGGTGCTATGGCTACACCTTC
TRBJ1-1	TRBD1	TRBV6-5	NA	CASSRLGDRVAFF	TGTGCCAGCAGTCGACTCGGGGACAGAGTGGCTTTCTTT
TRBJ1-2	TRBD1	TRBV18	NA	CASSPPAQGGYYDYGYTF	TGTGCCAGCTCACCACCGGCACAGGGGGGCTATTACGACTATGGCTACACCTTC
TRBJ1-2	TRBD1	TRBV18	NA	CASSPTPGQGNGYTF	TGTGCCAGCTCACCAACTCCGGGACAGGGGAATGGCTACACCTTC
TRBJ2-5	TRBD2	TRBV19	NA	CASGRRETQYF	TGTGCTAGCGGGAGGCGGGAGACCCAGTACTTC
TRBJ2-3	NA	TRBV18	NA	CASSPPGIQTDTQYF	TGTGCCAGCTCACCACCGGGGATCCAAACAGATACGCAGTATTTT
TRBJ2-2	TRBD1	TRBV4-2	NA	CASSHDRQGRRTGELFF	TGTGCCAGCAGCCATGATAGACAGGGGAGGCGTACCGGGGAGCTGTTTTTT
TRBJ2-1	TRBD2	TRBV28	NA	CASSGGRLAGFNEQFF	TGTGCCAGCAGTGGGGGGCGGCTAGCGGGATTCAATGAGCAGTTCTTC
TRBJ1-2	NA	TRBV25-1	once	CASSQQADYGYTF	TGTGCCAGCAGTCAGCAGGCGGACTATGGCTACACCTTC
TRBJ1-6	NA	TRBV11-2	NA	CASSPPRAGWNSPLHF	TGTGCCAGCAGCCCCCCCCGGGCAGGGTGGAATTCACCCCTCCACTTT
TRBJ2-2	TRBD1	TRBV24-1	NA	CATSEGAFPNTGELFF	TGTGCCACCAGCGAGGGGGCCTTTCCAAACACCGGGGAGCTGTTTTTT
TRBJ2-5	NA	TRBV5-8	NA	CASSLITKQTQYF	TGTGCCAGCAGCTTGATAACTAAACAGACCCAGTACTTC
TRBJ1-5	NA	TRBV21-1	NA	CASSKSTGLYSNQPQHF	TGTGCCAGCAGCAAGTCGACAGGGCTCTATAGCAATCAGCCCCAGCATTTT
TRBJ2-7	TRBD2	TRBV18	NA	CASTGAGGYEQYF	TGTGCCAGCACGGGCGCGGGGGGCTACGAGCAGTACTTC
TRBJ1-3	NA	TRBV21-1	NA	CASSALMVGASSGNTIYF	TGTGCCAGCAGCGCCTTGATGGTGGGGGCGAGCTCTGGAAACACCATATATTTT
TRBJ1-2	NA	TRBV6-1	NA	CASSERGGSNYGYTF	TGTGCCAGCAGTGAACGTGGGGGCTCTAACTATGGCTACACCTTC
TRBJ1-1	NA	TRBV7-2	NA	CASSLALGTEAFF	TGTGCCAGCAGCTTAGCGCTAGGGACTGAAGCTTTCTTT
TRBJ1-5	TRBD1	TRBV11-2	NA	CASSRTGLSRQPQHF	TGTGCCAGCAGCCGGACAGGGTTAAGCAGGCAGCCCCAGCATTTT
TRBJ2-7	TRBD1	TRBV27	NA	CASRGQGSSLTYEQYF	TGTGCCAGCAGGGGACAGGGCAGTTCTCTGACCTACGAGCAGTACTTC
TRBJ1-1	NA	TRBV7-2	NA	CASRASSFTEAFF	TGTGCCAGCAGAGCTAGTAGTTTCACTGAAGCTTTCTTT
TRBJ2-2	NA	TRBV5-6	once	CASSPLIYRMPNTGELFF	TGTGCCAGCAGTCCGCTAATCTACAGGATGCCAAACACCGGGGAGCTGTTTTTT
TRBJ2-1	NA	TRBV5-1	many	CASSLPGGHEQFF	TGCGCCAGCAGCTTGCCGGGGGGCCATGAGCAGTTCTTC
TRBJ2-2	NA	TRBV2	NA	CASSEVEGNTGELFF	TGTGCCAGCAGTGAGGTTGAGGGGAACACCGGGGAGCTGTTTTTT
TRBJ1-6	NA	TRBV2	NA	CASRNRGTDYSPLHF	TGTGCCAGCAGGAACCGAGGGACGGATTATTCACCCCTCCACTTT
TRBJ2-7	TRBD1	TRBV6-5	NA	CASRRTGTGDYEQYF	TGTGCCAGCAGGAGGACGGGGACAGGGGACTACGAGCAGTACTTC
TRBJ1-2	NA	TRBV28	NA	CASSWTSYGYTF	TGTGCCAGCAGTTGGACATCTTATGGCTACACCTTC
TRBJ1-1	NA	TRBV19	NA	CASSILAGPLATEAFF	TGTGCCAGTAGTATATTGGCAGGTCCCCTCGCCACTGAAGCTTTCTTT
TRBJ1-1	NA	TRBV3-1/TRBV3-2	NA	CASSQGGSEAFF	TGTGCCAGCAGCCAAGGAGGGAGTGAAGCTTTCTTT
TRBJ2-3	TRBD2	TRBV7-2	NA	CASSLGLAGGHLTDTQYF	TGTGCCAGCAGCTTAGGACTAGCGGGAGGGCATCTTACAGATACGCAGTATTTT
TRBJ1-2	TRBD1	TRBV6-1	NA	CASSADRGAYVYGYTF	TGTGCCAGCAGTGCGGACAGGGGAGCCTATGTTTATGGCTACACCTTC
TRBJ2-7	TRBD1	TRBV7-9	once	CASSSWTGDYEQYF	TGTGCCAGCAGCTCCTGGACAGGGGACTACGAGCAGTACTTC
TRBJ1-1	NA	TRBV5-1	NA	CASSLVSGTEAFF	TGCGCCAGCAGCTTGGTTTCGGGCACTGAAGCTTTCTTT
TRBJ2-2	TRBD2	TRBV19	NA	CASSIPSGRTPGELFF	TGTGCCAGTAGTATTCCTAGCGGGAGAACCCCCGGGGAGCTGTTTTTT
TRBJ2-7	NA	TRBV7-2	once	CASSLPEGPVRYEQYF	TGTGCCAGCAGCCTGCCGGAGGGGCCTGTACGGTACGAGCAGTACTTC
TRBJ1-2	TRBD1	TRBV30	NA	CAWSGGAWGYTF	TGTGCCTGGTCAGGGGGCGCTTGGGGCTACACCTTC
TRBJ1-2	NA	TRBV28	once	CASSSARDRRASGYTF	TGTGCCAGCAGTTCAGCCCGAGACAGGAGAGCTAGTGGCTACACCTTC
TRBJ2-1	TRBD2	TRBV30	once	CAWSASGIDNEQFF	TGTGCCTGGAGTGCTAGCGGGATTGACAATGAGCAGTTCTTC
TRBJ2-3	NA	TRBV12-5	NA	CASGPPRADTQYF	TGTGCTAGTGGTCCTCCTAGGGCAGATACGCAGTATTTT
TRBJ2-7	NA	TRBV7-2	NA	CASSRLGVNYEQYF	TGTGCCAGCAGCCGTCTGGGGGTCAACTACGAGCAGTACTTC
TRBJ2-7	NA	TRBV11-2	few	CASSLEGGAYEQYF	TGTGCCAGCAGCTTAGAGGGCGGTGCATACGAGCAGTACTTC
TRBJ2-1	TRBD2	TRBV30	few	CACDPTGTSGPKTRYNEQFF	TGTGCCTGCGATCCAACCGGGACTAGCGGCCCAAAGACCCGATACAATGAGCAGTTCTTC
TRBJ2-1	NA	TRBV7-9	NA	CASSLSGGGHNEQFF	TGTGCCAGCAGCTTAAGTGGAGGAGGACACAATGAGCAGTTCTTC